The 30 T cell receptor beta chains below were found in one sample sequenced in a study of molecular identifiers for immune sequencing clone quantification. TCRdb used MiXCR to reprocess the PCR reads, holding one entry per CDR3 protein. The sample lists under 600,000 distinct CDR3 sequences, around 23% seen once, with 0.7% to 0.9% in the top ten. The source material was naive CD8+ T cells from blood, with Jurkat cell RNA spiked in. Subset meaning: FACS-sorted CD8+CD4-CCR7+CD45RA+ naive T cells. Receptor source: a human donor in good health. Some libraries in this study had Jurkat cell RNA spiked in.

With regard to this clonotype: This CDR3 fails to terminate in the conserved phenylalanine or tryptophan, so it likely reflects a read error. The chain couples TRBV9 to TRBJ1-1, with 7 positions matching TRBD1. The CDR3 contains 17 residues. Germline V gene lookup returns CDR1 SGDLS and CDR2 YYNGEE. The V and J ends lost 2 bases and 0 bases, in that order; junction bases with no gene match: 10. Written as DNA, the CDR3 is TGTGCCAGCAGCGTTTCCGGGTTTACAGGGGTGAACACTGAAGCTTTCCTT. This encodes CASSVSGFTGVNTEAFL.

At least ten counts were recorded for this clonotype. The V gene is TRBV7-3, the J gene TRBJ2-1; D is perhaps TRBD1 (6 bases). Germline CDR1 reads SGHTA; CDR2 reads FQGTGA. The CDR3 spans 15 residues. Trimming removed 5 bases from V and 5 bases from J, with 16 bases in between. Here the CDR3 reads CASSRTGNRDNEQFF. CDR3 nucleotide sequence: TGTGCCAGCAGCCGTACAGGGAACAGAGACAATGAGCAGTTCTTC.

The sample holds a few counts of this clonotype. The V and J genes are TRBV7-2 and TRBJ1-5; 7 positions match TRBD1. Germline values: CDR1 SGHTA, CDR2 FQGNSA. V lost 2 bases and J lost 0; bases outside the gene matches: 4. This CDR3 has 16 amino acids. The CDR3 sequence is CASSLTDRHSNQPQHF. The CDR3 DNA reads as TGTGCCAGCAGCTTAACGGACAGGCATAGCAATCAGCCCCAGCATTTT.

This clonotype was seen a few times. This chain links TRBV19 with TRBJ2-2, with D unresolved. The length of the CDR3 is 14 residues. Trimming removed 2 bases from V and 4 bases from J, with 8 bases in between. Germline V gene sequence: CDR1 LNHDA, CDR2 SQIVND (reference sequence). The CDR3 nucleotides are TGTGCCAGTAGTATATACGTGGGCACCGGGGAGCTGTTTTTT. Protein product: CASSIYVGTGELFF.

The V and J genes are TRBV20-1 and TRBJ2-7; TRBD1 or TRBD2 may be the D gene (5 bases each). This CDR3 region has 16 residues. Trimming took off 5 bases at V and 0 bases at J, with 20 bases between the two ends. In germline, CDR1 is DFQATT, CDR2 SNEGSKA (reference sequence). The CDR3 DNA follows: TGCAGTGCTGAGGGGCAATGGAAGGGGAGCTCCTACGAGCAGTACTTC. It specifies CSAEGQWKGSSYEQYF.

Only a few counts were recorded for this clonotype. The V gene is TRBV5-3, the J gene TRBJ2-7; D is possibly TRBD2 (6 bases). TRBV5-3 is treated as an ORF (open reading frame) with a function not yet certain. Trimming left V 8 bases short and J 0 bases short, with 24 bases between. The CDR3 extends over 17 amino acids. Here the CDR3 reads CASSPWRGGKSSYEQYF. The CDR3, as DNA: TGTGCCAGCAGCCCGTGGCGTGGGGGGAAGAGCTCCTACGAGCAGTACTTC.

This chain links TRBV28 with TRBJ2-3, with 9 nucleotides matching TRBD1. J was trimmed by 4 bases and V by 3 bases; bases with no gene match: 8. Germline CDR1 is MDHEN and CDR2 is SYDVKM. CDR3 length equals 16 residues. The CDR3 bases are TGTGCCAGCAGTTTCACGGACAGGGGAGATCCAGATACGCAGTATTTT. It translates to CASSFTDRGDPDTQYF.

This clonotype was picked up a small number of times. The chain is built from TRBV12-3 or TRBV12-4 and TRBJ2-3; no definite D call. Trimming removed 6 bases at V and 4 bases at J, with 17 bases between. The CDR3 has 15 residues. The CDR3 protein is CASSRGEFHPDTQYF. The CDR3, as DNA: TGTGCCAGCAGCCGAGGAGAATTCCACCCAGATACGCAGTATTTT.

The V call is TRBV29-1, the J call TRBJ2-2; 8 bases line up with TRBD2. The germline gives CDR1 SQVTM, CDR2 ANQGSEA. This CDR3 is built from 14 residues. Losses at the gene ends were 2 bases for V and 7 bases for J; bases not matched to a gene: 6. The CDR3 DNA is TGCAGCGTTGAACAGCGGGGGTCGGGCGGGGAGCTGTTTTTT. It specifies CSVEQRGSGGELFF.

This sequence joins TRBV27 and TRBJ2-7; possibly TRBD1 for D (5 bases). CDR1 and CDR2 (germline): MNHEY, SMNVEV (reference sequence). The CDR3 totals 14 residues. V lost 6 bases and J lost 6, with 18 bases in between. The CDR3 DNA sequence: TGTGCCAGCAGCAGGGAACCCACTACGAGCGAGCAGTACTTC. Amino acids: CASSREPTTSEQYF.

The chain uses TRBV7-6 and TRBJ2-2; TRBD2 aligns across 9 bases. Trimming at V came to 5 bases and at J to 8 bases, leaving 6 bases not matched to a gene. There are 14 residues in the CDR3. Per germline, CDR1 SGHVS and CDR2 FNYEAQ. CDR3 protein: CASSTGTSPGELFF. DNA of the CDR3: TGTGCCAGCAGCACAGGGACTAGCCCAGGGGAGCTGTTTTTT.

The V call is TRBV12-3 or TRBV12-4, the J call TRBJ2-5; TRBD2 is a possible D gene (5 bases). The CDR3 length is 14 residues. Trimming shortened V by 4 bases and J by 5 bases, and 14 bases separated the two germline ends. CDR3 loop: CASSYQDPGETQYF. The CDR3 DNA is TGTGCCAGCAGTTATCAGGATCCGGGGGAGACCCAGTACTTC.

The sample holds a few counts of this clonotype. This chain links TRBV6-2 or TRBV6-3 with TRBJ2-1; no definite D call. CDR1 MNHEY and CDR2 SVGEGT come from the germline V gene. The CDR3 extends over 13 amino acids. The V end was cut by 3 bases, the J end by 8 bases, with 11 bases between. The CDR3 loop is CASSYVGFHEQFF. The CDR3, as DNA: TGTGCCAGCAGTTATGTAGGGTTTCATGAGCAGTTCTTC.

The V and J genes are TRBV7-9 and TRBJ1-1; D gene ambiguous. The V gene's germline CDR1 is SEHNR and CDR2 FQNEAQ (reference sequence). This CDR3 has 16 amino acids. V was trimmed by 2 bases and J by 2 bases, leaving 15 bases between them. The CDR3 DNA reads TGTGCCAGCAGCTTATTTTATGCAGACCCAAACACTGAAGCTTTCTTT. Residues: CASSLFYADPNTEAFF.

This clonotype occurred once. Relative to the germline gene, one junction end is altered; a read error may explain this. V is TRBV6-6 and J is TRBJ2-3; weak D call: TRBD1 (6 bases). This CDR3 region has 15 residues. The germline CDR1 and CDR2 sequences are MNHNY and SVGAGI (reference sequence). The CDR3 nucleotides read TGTGCCAGCAGTTACCCGACAGGCTACACAGATACGCGGTATTTT. Encoded protein: CASSYPTGYTDTRYF.

The V and J genes are TRBV9 and TRBJ2-1; 8 bases match TRBD1. CDR1 is SGDLS, CDR2 YYNGEE, per germline. V lost 1 base to trimming and J lost 1 base; unmatched junction nucleotides: 1. This CDR3 is 15 amino acids long. The CDR3 sequence: CASSVRQGSYNEQFF. The CDR3 DNA reads TGTGCCAGCAGCGTAAGACAGGGGTCCTACAATGAGCAGTTCTTC.

This clonotype was counted a few times. The conserved closing phenylalanine or tryptophan is absent in this CDR3, likely reflecting a read error. The V gene is TRBV19, the J gene TRBJ2-1; D is uncertain. This CDR3 is 10 amino acids long. V was pared by 9 bases and J by 9 bases, with 9 bases between. The germline gives CDR1 LNHDA, CDR2 SQIVND (reference sequence). The CDR3 nucleotides read TGTGCCAGCGGCCTCCCTGAGCAGTTCATC. Protein sequence: CASGLPEQFI.

The J gene is TRBJ2-4, the V gene TRBV12-3 or TRBV12-4, with D maybe TRBD1 (6 bases). The V gene lost 7 bases and the J gene lost 6 bases, with 16 bases spanning the gap. The CDR3 sequence is 14 residues long. The DNA of the CDR3 is TGTGCCAGCACCACTGGGGGCCCCGGAAACATTCAGTACTTC. Residues: CASTTGGPGNIQYF.

This clonotype came up a few times. The chain carries TRBV27 and TRBJ2-1; D is possibly TRBD1 (6 bases). Between the trimmed V and J ends, which lost 8 bases and 0 bases, there was a span of 11 bases. This CDR3 contains 14 residues. CDR1 is MNHEY and CDR2 is SMNVEV in the germline V gene (reference sequence). CDR3 region: CASGDMSSYNEQFF. Here the CDR3 DNA reads TGTGCCAGCGGGGACATGAGCTCCTACAATGAGCAGTTCTTC.

This clonotype was counted many times. J is TRBJ1-1 and V is TRBV28; no definite D call. Trimming took off 7 bases at V and 0 bases at J, with 15 bases between the two ends. CDR3 length: 15 residues. Germline V gives CDR1 MDHEN, CDR2 SYDVKM. In nucleotides, the CDR3 is TGTGCCAGCAATTCTCTCAGTCGGATGAACACTGAAGCTTTCTTT. It codes for CASNSLSRMNTEAFF.

The CDR3 reads CASSPDRGFGAFF. The DNA for the CDR3 is TGTGCCAGCAGTCCTGACAGGGGGTTCGGTGCTTTCTTT. The chain carries TRBV27 and TRBJ1-1; TRBD1 matches at 9 bases. Germline CDR1 and CDR2: MNHEY and SMNVEV (reference sequence). Losses at the gene ends were 5 bases for V and 11 bases for J; bases not matched to a gene: 9. The CDR3 runs to 13 residues.

V and J are TRBV27 and TRBJ2-1, with 7 bases that match TRBD2. Germline values: CDR1 MNHEY, CDR2 SMNVEV (reference sequence). Trimming took 6 bases from V and 4 from J; bases not matched to a gene: 9. CDR3 length equals 15 residues. The CDR3 here is CASRFRLAQYNEQFF. CDR3 nucleotide sequence: TGTGCCAGCAGATTCCGACTAGCCCAATACAATGAGCAGTTCTTC.

This rearrangement joins TRBV12-3 or TRBV12-4 to TRBJ2-2, with TRBD2 matching over 13 bases. Germline trimming cut 0 bases from V and 6 bases from J; bases unmatched to any gene: 16. This CDR3 is built from 21 residues. The CDR3 nucleotides are TGTGCCAGCAGTTTAGCCGAGGTGGAAAAACTAGCGGGAGGGCCATCCGGGGAGCTGTTTTTT. As protein: CASSLAEVEKLAGGPSGELFF.

This clonotype was seen more than once but under ten times. The V gene is TRBV19, the J gene TRBJ1-5; D call uncertain. Trimming cost V 1 base and J 4 bases, with 5 bases left between them. The length of the CDR3 is 13 residues. Germline V gene data show CDR1 as LNHDA and CDR2 as SQIVND (reference sequence). The chain's CDR3 is CASSIGANQPQHF. The DNA of the CDR3 is TGTGCCAGTAGTATAGGTGCGAATCAGCCCCAGCATTTT.

As regards this clonotype: This likely comes from a read error, as the CDR3 has no conserved phenylalanine or tryptophan at its end. The chain is built from TRBV4-3 and TRBJ1-1; TRBD1 might be the D (6 bases). Germline V gene data show CDR1 as LGHNA and CDR2 as YSLEER. The CDR3 spans 15 residues. Between the trimmed V and J ends, which lost 0 bases and 10 bases, there was a span of 18 bases. The CDR3 sequence is CASSQDLGGAGGAFS. DNA for the CDR3: TGCGCCAGCAGCCAAGATCTGGGGGGCGCCGGTGGAGCTTTCTCT.

This clonotype was counted only a few times. The rearrangement joins TRBV6-1 to TRBJ2-1; possible D gene TRBD1, 6 bases. Trimming shortened V by 7 bases and J by 15 bases, and 19 bases separated the two germline ends. This CDR3 region has 12 residues. Germline V gives CDR1 MNHNS, CDR2 SASEGT. This CDR3 is CASTPTGILWFF. CDR3 sequence (DNA): TGTGCCAGCACCCCCACAGGGATCTTGTGGTTCTTC.

As concerns this clonotype: With a much larger clone just one base away, this may be a read error. The chain has TRBV6-6 and TRBJ2-5; D possibly corresponds to TRBD2 (6 bases). Trimming shortened V by 8 bases and J by 2 bases, and 9 bases separated the two germline ends. Germline loops: CDR1 MNHNY, CDR2 SVGAGI (reference sequence). There are 12 residues in the CDR3. The DNA of the CDR3 is TGTGCCAGCGGCGGGGCACAAGAGACCCAGTACTTC. Its translation is CASGGAQETQYF.

This clonotype has ten or more counts. The CDR3 nucleotides read TGTGCCAGCAGCTTGGGAGCGCTAACAAGCACAGATACGCAGTATTTT. It encodes CASSLGALTSTDTQYF. The rearrangement links TRBV5-4 to TRBJ2-3; D ambiguous. V was shortened by 0 bases and J by 0 bases, with 11 bases between the two germline ends. Germline CDR1 and CDR2: SGHNT and YYREEE (reference sequence). The CDR3 runs 16 residues.

For this clonotype: A much more abundant neighbour one base away suggests this may be a read error. The CDR3 does not close with the conserved phenylalanine or tryptophan, likely indicating a read error. V and J are TRBV5-3 and TRBJ2-3; 13 bases align to TRBD2. TRBV5-3 carries the ORF label, with uncertain function. Trimming cost V 8 bases and J 2 bases; bases outside gene matches: 14. The CDR3 is 18 residues long. DNA of the CDR3: TGTGCCAGCACCCGGACTAGCGGGGGCCGCTCCACCACAGATACGCAGTATTAT. It yields the protein CASTRTSGGRSTTDTQYY.

The V gene is TRBV27, the J gene TRBJ2-2; D uncertain. CDR3 length: 15 residues. The germline V gene has CDR1 MNHEY and CDR2 SMNVEV (reference sequence). V was clipped by 2 bases and J by 0 bases, with 7 bases between them. The chain's CDR3 is CASSLTAANTGELFF. In nucleotides, the CDR3 is TGTGCCAGCAGTTTAACAGCCGCGAACACCGGGGAGCTGTTTTTT.